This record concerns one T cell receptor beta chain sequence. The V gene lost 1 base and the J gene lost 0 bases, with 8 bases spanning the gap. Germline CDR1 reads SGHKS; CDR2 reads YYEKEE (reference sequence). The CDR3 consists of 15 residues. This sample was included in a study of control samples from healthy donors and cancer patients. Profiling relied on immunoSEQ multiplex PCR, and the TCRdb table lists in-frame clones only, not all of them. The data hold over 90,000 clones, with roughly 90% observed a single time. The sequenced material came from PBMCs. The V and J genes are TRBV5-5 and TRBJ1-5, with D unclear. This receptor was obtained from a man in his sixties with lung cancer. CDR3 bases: TGTGCCAGCAGCTTGTCTAGTAATAGCAATCAGCCCCAGCATTTT. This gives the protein CASSLSSNSNQPQHF.